This T cell receptor (beta chain) was sequenced during a study of blood T cell repertoires in COVID-19. The CDR3 extends over 16 amino acids. This clone came up once. The repertoire was sequenced with immunoSEQ multiplex PCR; TCRdb's copy has only in-frame clones and lacks some. The sample lists around 260,000 clones; about 88% were seen once. This TCR came from a man aged 25-40 years with active or convalescent COVID-19. The V call is TRBV1, the J call TRBJ1-1; the table assigns TRBD1, which was not confirmed against the DNA. TRBV1 is labeled a pseudogene. Sequencing was performed on peripheral blood. CDR3 residues: CTTTPITGNLNTEAFF. DNA for the CDR3: TGCACCACCACCCCCATCACAGGGAACTTGAACACTGAAGCTTTCTTT.